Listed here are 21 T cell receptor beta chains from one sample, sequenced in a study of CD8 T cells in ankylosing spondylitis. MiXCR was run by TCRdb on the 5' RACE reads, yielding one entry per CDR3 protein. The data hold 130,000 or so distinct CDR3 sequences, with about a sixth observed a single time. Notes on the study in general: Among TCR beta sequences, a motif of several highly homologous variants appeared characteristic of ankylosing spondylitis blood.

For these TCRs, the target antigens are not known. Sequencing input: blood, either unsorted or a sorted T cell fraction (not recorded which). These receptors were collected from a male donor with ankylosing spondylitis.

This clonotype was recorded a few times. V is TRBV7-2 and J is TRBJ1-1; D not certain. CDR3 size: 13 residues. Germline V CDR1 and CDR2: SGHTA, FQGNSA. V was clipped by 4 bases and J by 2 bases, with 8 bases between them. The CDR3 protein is CASSSRLNTEAFF. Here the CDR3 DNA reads TGTGCCAGCAGCTCCCGCCTTAACACTGAAGCTTTCTTT.

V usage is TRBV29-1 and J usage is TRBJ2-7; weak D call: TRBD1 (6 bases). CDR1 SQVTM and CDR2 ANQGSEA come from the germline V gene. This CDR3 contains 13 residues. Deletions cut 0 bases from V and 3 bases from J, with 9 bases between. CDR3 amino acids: CSVEDDRFYEQYF. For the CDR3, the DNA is TGCAGCGTTGAAGACGACAGGTTCTACGAGCAGTACTTC.

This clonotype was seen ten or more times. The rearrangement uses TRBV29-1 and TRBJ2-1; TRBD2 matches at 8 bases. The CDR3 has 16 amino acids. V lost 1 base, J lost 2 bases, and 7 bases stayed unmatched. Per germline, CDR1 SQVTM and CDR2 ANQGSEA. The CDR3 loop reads CSVEGTAGVAYNEQFF. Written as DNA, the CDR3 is TGCAGCGTTGAAGGTACAGCGGGAGTGGCCTACAATGAGCAGTTCTTC.

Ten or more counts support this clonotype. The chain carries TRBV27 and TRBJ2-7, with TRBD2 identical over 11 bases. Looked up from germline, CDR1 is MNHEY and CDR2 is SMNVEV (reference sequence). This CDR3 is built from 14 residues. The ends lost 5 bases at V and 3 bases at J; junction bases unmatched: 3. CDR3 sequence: CASSETSGSYEQYF. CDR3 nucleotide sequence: TGTGCCAGCAGTGAAACTAGCGGGAGCTACGAGCAGTACTTC.

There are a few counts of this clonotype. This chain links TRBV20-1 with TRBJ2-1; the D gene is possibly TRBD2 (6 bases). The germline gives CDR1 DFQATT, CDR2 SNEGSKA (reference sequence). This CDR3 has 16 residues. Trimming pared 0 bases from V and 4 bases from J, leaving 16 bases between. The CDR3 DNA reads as TGCAGTGCTAGAGATCGGGAGTCGACGCTTTACAATGAGCAGTTCTTC. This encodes CSARDRESTLYNEQFF.

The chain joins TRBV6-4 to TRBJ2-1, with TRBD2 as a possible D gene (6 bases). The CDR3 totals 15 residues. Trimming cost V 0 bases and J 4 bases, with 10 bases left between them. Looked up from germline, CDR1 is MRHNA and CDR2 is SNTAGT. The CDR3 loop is CASSDSPSAYNEQFF. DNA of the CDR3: TGTGCCAGCAGTGACTCACCTAGCGCGTACAATGAGCAGTTCTTC.

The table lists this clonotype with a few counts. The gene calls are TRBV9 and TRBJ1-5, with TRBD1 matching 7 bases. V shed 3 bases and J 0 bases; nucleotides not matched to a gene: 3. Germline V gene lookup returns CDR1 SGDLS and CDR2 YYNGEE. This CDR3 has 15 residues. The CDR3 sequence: CASSEGADSNQPQHF. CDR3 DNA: TGTGCCAGCAGCGAGGGGGCGGATAGCAATCAGCCCCAGCATTTT.

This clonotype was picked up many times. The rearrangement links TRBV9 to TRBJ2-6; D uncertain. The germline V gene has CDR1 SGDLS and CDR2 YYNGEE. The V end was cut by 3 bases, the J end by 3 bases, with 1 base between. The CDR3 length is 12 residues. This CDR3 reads CASSGGANVLTF. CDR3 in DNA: TGTGCCAGCAGCGGTGGGGCCAACGTCCTGACTTTC.

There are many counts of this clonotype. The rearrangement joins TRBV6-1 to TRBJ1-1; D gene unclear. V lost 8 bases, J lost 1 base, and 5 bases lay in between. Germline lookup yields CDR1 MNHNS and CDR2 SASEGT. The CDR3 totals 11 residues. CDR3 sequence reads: CASQKNTEAFF. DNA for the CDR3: TGTGCCAGCCAGAAGAACACTGAAGCTTTCTTT.

The CDR3 loop is CASSSRQGFYEQYF. The CDR3 region has the DNA TGTGCCAGCAGCTCACGACAGGGGTTCTACGAGCAGTACTTC. The rearrangement joins TRBV7-9 to TRBJ2-7; 8 nucleotides align to TRBD1. Per germline, CDR1 SEHNR and CDR2 FQNEAQ (reference sequence). The CDR3 is 14 residues long. The junction had 5 bases not matched to a gene; V was cut back by 4 bases and J by 3 bases.

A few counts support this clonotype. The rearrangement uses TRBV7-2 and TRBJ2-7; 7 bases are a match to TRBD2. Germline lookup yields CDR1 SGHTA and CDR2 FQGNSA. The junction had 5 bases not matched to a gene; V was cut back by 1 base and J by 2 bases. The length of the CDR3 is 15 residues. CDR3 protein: CASSLGGLAAYEQYF. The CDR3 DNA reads TGTGCCAGCAGCTTAGGGGGTCTAGCGGCCTACGAGCAGTACTTC.

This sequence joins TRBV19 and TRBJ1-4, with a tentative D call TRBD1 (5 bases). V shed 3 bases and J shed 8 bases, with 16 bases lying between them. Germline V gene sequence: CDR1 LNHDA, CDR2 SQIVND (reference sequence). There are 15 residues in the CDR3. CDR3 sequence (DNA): TGTGCCAGTAGTATTAGAGGGGCAAGAGGCGAAAAACTGTTTTTT. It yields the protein CASSIRGARGEKLFF.

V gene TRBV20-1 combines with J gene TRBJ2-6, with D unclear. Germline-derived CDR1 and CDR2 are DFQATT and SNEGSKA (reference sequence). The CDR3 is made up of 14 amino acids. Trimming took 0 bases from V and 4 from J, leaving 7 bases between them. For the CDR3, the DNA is TGCAGTGCTAGAGATCAAGCAGGGGCCAACGTCCTGACTTTC. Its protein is CSARDQAGANVLTF.

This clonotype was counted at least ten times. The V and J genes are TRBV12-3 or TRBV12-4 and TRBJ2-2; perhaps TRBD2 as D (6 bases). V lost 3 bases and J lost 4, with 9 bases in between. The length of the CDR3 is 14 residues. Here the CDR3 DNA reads TGTGCCAGCAGTTTTGGGGGGAGCACCGGGGAGCTGTTTTTT. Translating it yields CASSFGGSTGELFF.

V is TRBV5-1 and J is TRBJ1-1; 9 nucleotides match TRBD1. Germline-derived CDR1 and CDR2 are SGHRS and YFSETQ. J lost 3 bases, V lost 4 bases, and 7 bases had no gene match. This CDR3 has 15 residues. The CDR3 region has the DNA TGCGCCAGCAGCGAACTACAGGGGGCGGACACTGAAGCTTTCTTT. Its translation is CASSELQGADTEAFF.

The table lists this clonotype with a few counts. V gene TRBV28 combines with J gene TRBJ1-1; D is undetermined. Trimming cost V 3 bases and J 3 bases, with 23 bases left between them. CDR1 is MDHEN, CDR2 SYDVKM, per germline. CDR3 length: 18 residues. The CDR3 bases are TGTGCCAGCAGTTTCCCTCATAGGTGGGGTGCACGGGACACTGAAGCTTTCTTT. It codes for CASSFPHRWGARDTEAFF.

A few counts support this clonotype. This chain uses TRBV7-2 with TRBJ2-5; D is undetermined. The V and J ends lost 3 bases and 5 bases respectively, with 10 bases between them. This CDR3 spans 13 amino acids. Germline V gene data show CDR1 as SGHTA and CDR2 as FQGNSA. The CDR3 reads CASSFGFRETQYF. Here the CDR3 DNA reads TGTGCCAGCAGCTTTGGGTTTCGGGAGACCCAGTACTTC.

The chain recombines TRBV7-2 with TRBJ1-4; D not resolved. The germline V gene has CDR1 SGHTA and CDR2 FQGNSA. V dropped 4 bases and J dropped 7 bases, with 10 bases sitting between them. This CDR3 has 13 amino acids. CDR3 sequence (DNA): TGTGCCAGCAGCTATAATCGCGGTGAAAAACTGTTTTTT. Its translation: CASSYNRGEKLFF.

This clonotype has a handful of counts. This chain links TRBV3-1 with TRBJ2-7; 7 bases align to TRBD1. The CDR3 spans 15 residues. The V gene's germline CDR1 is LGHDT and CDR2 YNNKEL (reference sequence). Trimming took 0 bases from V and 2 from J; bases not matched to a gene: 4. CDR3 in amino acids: CASSQERDSAYEQYF. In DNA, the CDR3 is TGTGCCAGCAGCCAAGAGAGGGACAGCGCCTACGAGCAGTACTTC.

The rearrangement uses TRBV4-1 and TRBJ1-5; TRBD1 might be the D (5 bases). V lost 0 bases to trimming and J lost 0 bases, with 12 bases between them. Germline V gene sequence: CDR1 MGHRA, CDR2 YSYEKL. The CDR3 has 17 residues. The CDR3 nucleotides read TGCGCCAGCAGCCAAGATTTCCAGCAGGGTAGCAATCAGCCCCAGCATTTT. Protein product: CASSQDFQQGSNQPQHF.

The CDR3 reads CASSYGMGPNTEAFF. CDR3 DNA sequence: TGTGCCAGCAGTTACGGGATGGGGCCGAACACTGAAGCTTTCTTT. The chain links TRBV6-5 to TRBJ1-1, with D possibly being TRBD1 (5 bases). The CDR3 spans 15 residues. The germline gives CDR1 MNHEY, CDR2 SVGAGI. V lost 2 bases and J lost 1, with 11 bases in between.